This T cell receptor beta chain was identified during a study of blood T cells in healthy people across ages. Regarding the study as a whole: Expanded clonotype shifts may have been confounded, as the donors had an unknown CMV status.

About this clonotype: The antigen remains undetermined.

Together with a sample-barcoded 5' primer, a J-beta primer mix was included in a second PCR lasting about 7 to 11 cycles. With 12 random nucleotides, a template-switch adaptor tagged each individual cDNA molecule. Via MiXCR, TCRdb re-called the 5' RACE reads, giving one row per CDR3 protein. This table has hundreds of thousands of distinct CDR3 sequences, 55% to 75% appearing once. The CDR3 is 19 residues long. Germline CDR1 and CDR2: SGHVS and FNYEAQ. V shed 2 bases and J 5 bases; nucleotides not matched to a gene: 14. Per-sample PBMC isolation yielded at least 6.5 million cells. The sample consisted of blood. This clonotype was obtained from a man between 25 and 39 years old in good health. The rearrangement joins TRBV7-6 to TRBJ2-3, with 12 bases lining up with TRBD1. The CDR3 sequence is CASSLSPTGTGGRGDTQYF. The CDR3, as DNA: TGTGCCAGCAGCTTATCCCCTACCGGGACAGGGGGCCGGGGAGATACGCAGTATTTT. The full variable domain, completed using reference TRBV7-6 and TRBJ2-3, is GAGVSQSPRYKVTKRGQDVALRCDPISGHVSLYWYRQALGQGPEFLTYFNYEAQQDKSGLPNDRFSAERPEGSISTLTIQRTEQRDSAMYRCASSLSPTGTGGRGDTQYFGPGTRLTVL.